The 8 T cell receptor beta chains below were found in one sample sequenced in a study of regulatory T cells in long-lasting Graves disease. Time point denoted: persistent/refractory GD, antithyroid drugs over 5 years with positive TRAb. RNA isolated from PBMCs was used to make the TCR library. For TCR beta, libraries came from iRepertoire HTBI primers and Arm-PCR of CDR3 regions. TCRdb re-derived calls from the multiplex PCR reads in MiXCR, one entry per CDR3 protein. The data show over 300,000 distinct CDR3 sequences, with around 20% seen just once and 25% to 30% held by the top ten. Material: peripheral blood mononuclear cells (PBMCs), obtained when the disease was refractory, from a patient treated with antithyroid drugs. Receptor source: a female donor with Graves disease.

This clonotype was seen at least ten times. The chain has TRBV20-1 and TRBJ1-2; TRBD1 agrees at 7 bases. Trimming cost V 3 bases and J 6 bases; bases outside gene matches: 7. CDR1 and CDR2 from the germline V gene are DFQATT and SNEGSKA (reference sequence). The CDR3 is 13 residues long. The CDR3 protein is CSARDRQNHGYTF. CDR3 nucleotide sequence: TGCAGTGCTAGGGACAGGCAGAATCATGGCTACACCTTC.

The rearrangement joins TRBV5-1 to TRBJ2-7; the match to TRBD1 covers 10 bases. This CDR3 is built from 16 residues. Trimming removed 4 bases from V and 3 bases from J; junction bases left unmatched: 10. Per the germline V gene, CDR1 is SGHRS and CDR2 is YFSETQ. The CDR3 reads CASSPMTGTGVYEQYF. CDR3 bases: TGCGCCAGCAGCCCAATGACCGGGACAGGGGTCTACGAGCAGTACTTC.

This clonotype appeared a few times. The gene calls are TRBV7-9 and TRBJ2-2; D not certain. This CDR3 has 15 residues. The germline gives CDR1 SEHNR, CDR2 FQNEAQ (reference sequence). V was trimmed by 7 bases and J by 0 bases, leaving 12 bases between them. The CDR3 loop reads CASNRRVANTGELFF. The CDR3 nucleotides are TGTGCCAGCAACCGCCGGGTAGCGAACACCGGGGAGCTGTTTTTT.

This chain connects TRBV7-3 to TRBJ1-1, with D maybe TRBD1 (6 bases). Trimming pared 4 bases from V and 6 bases from J, leaving 12 bases between. CDR3 size: 13 residues. Germline V gene data show CDR1 as SGHTA and CDR2 as FQGTGA. The CDR3 region has the DNA TGTGCCAGCAGCTCAACAGGGACGGCTGAAGCTTTCTTT. Amino acid sequence: CASSSTGTAEAFF. Full variable domain (missing parts from reference TRBV7-3 and TRBJ1-1): GAGVSQTPSNKVTEKGKYVELRCDPISGHTALYWYRQSLGQGPEFLIYFQGTGAADDSGLPNDRFFAVRPEGSVSTLKIQRTERGDSAVYLCASSSTGTAEAFFGQGTRLTVV.

In its sample, this clonotype was seen a few times. J is TRBJ2-5 and V is TRBV7-3, with D possibly being TRBD1 or TRBD2 (5 bases each). V was cut by 2 bases and J by 0 bases, with 10 bases left in between. Germline V gene data show CDR1 as SGHTA and CDR2 as FQGTGA. The CDR3 has 15 residues. This CDR3 reads CASSLVGTDQETQYF. CDR3 DNA sequence: TGTGCCAGCAGCTTAGTAGGGACGGACCAAGAGACCCAGTACTTC.

This clonotype was seen many times. The CDR3, as DNA: TGTGCCAGCAGCACCGCTGGACAGGGATTTGGCTACACCTTC. This codes for CASSTAGQGFGYTF. The chain has TRBV11-3 and TRBJ1-2; the match to TRBD1 covers 8 bases. Looked up from germline, CDR1 is SGHNT and CDR2 is YENEEA. The CDR3 is 14 amino acids. With 5 bases clipped from V and 7 bases from J, the junction kept 9 bases outside the gene matches.

This clonotype was seen only a few times. This rearrangement joins TRBV5-8 to TRBJ1-6; 7 bases match TRBD1. CDR1 is SGHTS, CDR2 YDEGEE, per germline. The V segment lost 4 bases and the J segment 7 bases; nucleotides outside the gene matches: 8. CDR3 size: 15 residues. The CDR3, as DNA: TGTGCCAGCAGCCTCTTAGGGACAGTCAATTCACCCCTCCACTTT. This sequence encodes CASSLLGTVNSPLHF.

This clonotype was counted once. The chain joins TRBV12-3 or TRBV12-4 to TRBJ2-1, with 7 bases identical to TRBD2. Trimming cost V 3 bases and J 9 bases; bases outside gene matches: 5. The CDR3 has 13 amino acids. The CDR3 DNA reads TGTGCCAGCAGTTTGAGGGAGGGAGGTGAGCAGTTCTTC. Translated: CASSLREGGEQFF.